Below, 5 T cell receptor beta chains from the same sample are listed, as sequenced in a study of cytomegalovirus exposure and HLA in healthy donors. It was with 60 Vbeta and 13 Jbeta primers that the PCR ran. Clones were sequenced by immunoSEQ multiplex PCR, and TCRdb holds only the in-frame ones, with some missing. The sample yields some 120,000 clones, 75% seen once. The specimen was PBMCs. These receptors originate from a woman in her forties in good health and CMV-seropositive.

The rearrangement joins TRBV9 to TRBJ2-2, with 9 bases aligning to TRBD2. Germline V CDR1 and CDR2: SGDLS, YYNGEE. This CDR3 is built from 19 residues. J was trimmed by 6 bases and V by 4 bases; bases with no gene match: 19. DNA for the CDR3: TGTGCCAGCAGCCCCCGGCGGCGACTAGCGGAATTTTCGGCCGGGGAGCTGTTTTTT. Protein sequence: CASSPRRRLAEFSAGELFF.

The genes are TRBV7-9 and TRBJ1-5, with D tentatively TRBD1 (6 bases). CDR1 is SEHNR and CDR2 is FQNEAQ in the germline V gene (reference sequence). The CDR3 runs to 14 residues. The V end was cut by 3 bases, the J end by 4 bases, with 10 bases between. The DNA for the CDR3 is TGTGCCAGCAGCTTTGGGGGGGCTAATCAGCCCCAGCATTTT. Protein sequence: CASSFGGANQPQHF.

The rearrangement links TRBV19 to TRBJ1-2; D is unclear. V was pared by 3 bases and J by 2 bases, with 7 bases between. CDR3 length equals 13 residues. Germline V gene sequence: CDR1 LNHDA, CDR2 SQIVND (reference sequence). The CDR3: CASSIGGNYGYTF. CDR3 nucleotides: TGTGCCAGTAGTATCGGAGGGAACTATGGCTACACCTTC.

The chain links TRBV7-2 to TRBJ1-1, with a weak D call TRBD1 (5 bases). V was pared by 5 bases and J by 8 bases, with 9 bases between. There are 11 residues in the CDR3. Looked up from germline, CDR1 is SGHTA and CDR2 is FQGNSA. CDR3 DNA: TGTGCCAGCAGCCCGCAGGGAGAAGCTTTCTTT. This encodes CASSPQGEAFF.

J is TRBJ1-2 and V is TRBV7-2, with TRBD1 identical over 7 bases. Germline CDR1 and CDR2: SGHTA and FQGNSA. The CDR3 sequence is 15 residues long. V shed 4 bases, J shed 6 bases, and the junction held 11 bases outside the gene matches. The CDR3 DNA follows: TGTGCCAGCAGCTCACAGACAGGGACCGTCGATGGCTACACCTTC. Translated: CASSSQTGTVDGYTF.